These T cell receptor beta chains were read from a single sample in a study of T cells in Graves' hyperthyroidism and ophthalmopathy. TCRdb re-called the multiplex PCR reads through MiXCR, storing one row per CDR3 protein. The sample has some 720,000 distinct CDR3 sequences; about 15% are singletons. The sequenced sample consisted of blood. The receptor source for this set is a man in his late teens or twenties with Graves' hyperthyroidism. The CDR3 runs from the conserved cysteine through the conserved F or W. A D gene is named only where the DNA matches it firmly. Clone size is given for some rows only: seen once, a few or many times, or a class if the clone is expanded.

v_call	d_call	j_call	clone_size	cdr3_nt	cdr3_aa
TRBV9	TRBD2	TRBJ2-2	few	TGTGCCAGCAGCGTTGCTAGCGGCCGGGGGGCCGGGGAGCTGTTTTTT	CASSVASGRGAGELFF
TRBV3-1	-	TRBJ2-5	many	TGTGCCAGCAGCCAGCGAGGGGATGAGACCCAGTACTTC	CASSQRGDETQYF
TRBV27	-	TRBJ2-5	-	TGTGCCAGCAGCGTCGGCTTAGGGGAGACCCAGTACTTC	CASSVGLGETQYF
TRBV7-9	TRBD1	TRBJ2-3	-	TGTGCCAGCGCGGTACAGGGGGCATTGACAGATACGCAGTATTTT	CASAVQGALTDTQYF
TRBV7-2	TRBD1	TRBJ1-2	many	TGTGCCAGCAGCTTAGCGCCGGGACAGGGCTACTATGGCTACACCTTC	CASSLAPGQGYYGYTF
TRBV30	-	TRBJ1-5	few	TGTGCCTGGAGTGTACCGATTTACGGTCAGCCCCAGCATTTT	CAWSVPIYGQPQHF
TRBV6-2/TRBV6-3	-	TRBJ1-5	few	TGTGCCAGCACGGACAGCTTCAATCAGCCCCAGCATTTT	CASTDSFNQPQHF
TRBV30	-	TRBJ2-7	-	TGTGCCTGGAGTGTCGGCTCCCGTAGGGTTTGGCCCGAGCAGTACTTC	CAWSVGSRRVWPEQYF
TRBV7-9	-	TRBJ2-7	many	TGTGCCAGCAGCCCCCGCAGTTACACTTACGAGCAGTACTTC	CASSPRSYTYEQYF
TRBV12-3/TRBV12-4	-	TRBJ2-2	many	TGTGCCAGCGGCTTTCCAGGGTTCCACACCGGGGAGCTGTTTTTT	CASGFPGFHTGELFF
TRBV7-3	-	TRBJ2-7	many	TGTGCCAGCAGCTTATCGGGGCCGCCCTACGAGCAGTACTTC	CASSLSGPPYEQYF
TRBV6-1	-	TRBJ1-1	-	TGTGCCAGCAGTGAATGGGGGGCACCCAGGGCTTTCTTT	CASSEWGAPRAFF
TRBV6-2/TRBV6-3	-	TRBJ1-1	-	TGTGCCAGCAGTTTGGCGGGGGGGTTCGGGACTGAAGCTTTCTTT	CASSLAGGFGTEAFF
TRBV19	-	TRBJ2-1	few	TGTGCCAGTAGTATTGAGGGGGGATACAATGAGCAGTTCTTC	CASSIEGGYNEQFF
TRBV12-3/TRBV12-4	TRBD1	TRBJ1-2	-	TGTGCCAGTTACGACAGGGGGAATGGCTACACCTTC	CASYDRGNGYTF
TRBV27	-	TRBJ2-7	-	TGTGCCAGCGGATCGTTCTCCGAGCAGTACTTC	CASGSFSEQYF
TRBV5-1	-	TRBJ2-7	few	TGCGCCAGCAGGACGGACGCTGGGTCCTACGAGCAGTACTTC	CASRTDAGSYEQYF
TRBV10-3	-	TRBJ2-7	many	TGTGCCACTCGAGGGGTACGGGGGGCCTCCCCATACGAGCAGTACTTC	CATRGVRGASPYEQYF
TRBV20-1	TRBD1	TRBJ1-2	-	TGCAGTGCCCTTCCCCCGGCCACAGGGGATGGCTACACCTTC	CSALPPATGDGYTF
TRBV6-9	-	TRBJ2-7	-	TGTGCCAGCAGTTACAGGCCCCTTCCGGTCTCCTACAAGCAGTACTTC	CASSYRPLPVSYKQYF
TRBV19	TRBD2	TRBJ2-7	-	TGTGCCAGTAGCCCGGGACTAGGACCGGGCTACGAGCAGTACTTC	CASSPGLGPGYEQYF
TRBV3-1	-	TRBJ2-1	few	TGTGCCACCTCTAGGGGTAGGGATGAGCAGTTCTTC	CATSRGRDEQFF
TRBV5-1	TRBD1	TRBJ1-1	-	TGCGCCAGCAGCTTGCATGGACAGGCTGTGGGCACTGAAGCTTTCTTT	CASSLHGQAVGTEAFF